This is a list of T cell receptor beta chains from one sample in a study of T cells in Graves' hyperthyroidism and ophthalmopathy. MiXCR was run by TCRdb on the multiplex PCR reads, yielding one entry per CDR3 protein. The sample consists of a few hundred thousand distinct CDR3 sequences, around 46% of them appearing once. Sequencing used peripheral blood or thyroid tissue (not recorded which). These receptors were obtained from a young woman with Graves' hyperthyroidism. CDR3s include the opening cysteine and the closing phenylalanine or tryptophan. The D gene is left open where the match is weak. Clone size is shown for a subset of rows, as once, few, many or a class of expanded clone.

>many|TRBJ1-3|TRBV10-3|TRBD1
TGTGCCACGTCCCGGGACAGGGGCTCTGGAAACACCATATATTTT
CATSRDRGSGNTIYF
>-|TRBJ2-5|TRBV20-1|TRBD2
TGCAGTGCGACACAGGGGGCTAGCGGGAGGGCCCAAAAGACCCAGTACTTC
CSATQGASGRAQKTQYF
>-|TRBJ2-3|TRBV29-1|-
TGCAGCGTTGAAGATGGGGATACGCAGTATTTT
CSVEDGDTQYF
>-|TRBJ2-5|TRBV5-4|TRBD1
TGTGCCAGCAGCTTTGGGACAGGGCGCTACGAGACCCAGTACTTC
CASSFGTGRYETQYF
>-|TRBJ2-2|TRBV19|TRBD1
TGTGCCAGTAGTACCAAGGGACAGAGTAACACCGGGGAGCTGTTTTTT
CASSTKGQSNTGELFF
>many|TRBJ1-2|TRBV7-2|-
TGTGCCAGCAGCCCTAGAGCCTCCTATGGCTACACCTTC
CASSPRASYGYTF
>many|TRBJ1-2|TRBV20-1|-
TGCAGTGCTAGGACAAAAAAAAACAGCCGCTCTAACTATGGCTACACCTTC
CSARTKKNSRSNYGYTF
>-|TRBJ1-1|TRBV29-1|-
TGCAGCGCCAGCCTGGCAACTAATGAAGCTTTCTTT
CSASLATNEAFF
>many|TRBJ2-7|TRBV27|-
TGTGCCAGCAGTTCCCCGGGACGCTACGAGCAGTACTTC
CASSSPGRYEQYF
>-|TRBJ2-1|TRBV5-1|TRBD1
TGCGCCAGCAGAAGCAGGGACAGGTCCTACAATGAGCAGTTCTTC
CASRSRDRSYNEQFF
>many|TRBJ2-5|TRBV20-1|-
TGCAGTGCTAGAGTCGCGGGGCCGGGTCGAGAGACCCAGTACTTC
CSARVAGPGRETQYF
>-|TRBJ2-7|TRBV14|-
TGTGCCAGCAGTCAAACTAGCCCGCCTTACAATGAGCAGTACTTC
CASSQTSPPYNEQYF
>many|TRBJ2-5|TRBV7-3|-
TGTGCCAGCAGCTTAGGCCCCGGGGAGACCCAGTACTTC
CASSLGPGETQYF
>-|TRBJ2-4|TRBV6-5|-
TGTGCCAGCAGTTACGACCCGCTACGGAACATTCAGTACTTC
CASSYDPLRNIQYF
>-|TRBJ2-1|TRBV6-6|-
TGTGCCAGCAGTTACTCTGGGGGCTCCTACAATGAGCAGTTCTTC
CASSYSGGSYNEQFF
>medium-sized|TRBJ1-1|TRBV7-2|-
TGTGCCAGCAGCCCTAGCGGGACAGAAGCTTTCTTT
CASSPSGTEAFF
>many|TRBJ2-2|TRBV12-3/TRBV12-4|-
TGTGCCAGCAGTTTTGAGGGAGGGAACACCGGGGAGCTGTTTTTT
CASSFEGGNTGELFF
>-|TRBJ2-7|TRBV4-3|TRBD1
TGCGCCAGCAGCCAAGGGGACAGTTCCCCTTCATCCGGGCAGTACTTC
CASSQGDSSPSSGQYF
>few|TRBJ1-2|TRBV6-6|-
TGTGCCAGCAACCTGGGCACGTACGGGACTGGTGGCTACACCTTC
CASNLGTYGTGGYTF
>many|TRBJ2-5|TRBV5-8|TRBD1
TGTGCCAGCAGCTTCCACCACGGACAGGGGATGGAGACCCAGTACTTC
CASSFHHGQGMETQYF
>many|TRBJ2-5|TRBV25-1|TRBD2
TGTGCCAGCAGTGAGGGACTAGCGGGAGAGACCCAGTACTTC
CASSEGLAGETQYF
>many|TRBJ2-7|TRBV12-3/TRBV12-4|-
TGTGCCAGCAGTCCCCGTACCCAGACGCAAGAGCAGTACTTC
CASSPRTQTQEQYF
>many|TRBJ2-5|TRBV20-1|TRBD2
TGCAGTGCGCAACTAGCGGGCGAAGAGACCCAGTACTTC
CSAQLAGEETQYF
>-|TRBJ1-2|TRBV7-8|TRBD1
TGTGCCAGCAGCTTTCTGGACAGGGCCCACGAGCATGGCTACACCTTC
CASSFLDRAHEHGYTF
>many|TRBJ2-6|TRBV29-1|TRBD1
TGCAGCGTAGAGAACAGGGGGCGAAACTCTGGGGCCAACGTCCTGACTTTC
CSVENRGRNSGANVLTF